This T cell receptor beta chain was sequenced for a study of T cells in women clearing cervical HPV infection. For the study at large: Case blood was drawn a median approximately five months after lesion detection. Study conclusions and caveats: CIN3+ cases had significantly higher TCR repertoire richness than controls, but evenness did not differ.

The data were produced by immunoSEQ multiplex PCR, yet TCRdb's version contains in-frame clones alone and is incomplete. The sample totals around 48,000 clones; its top ten clones hold about 1.5%. For this clone: Its antigen is unknown.

Source material: blood buffy coat. This receptor was obtained from a woman aged 18 to 75 with a cervical HPV16 infection that either progressed to CIN3+ or cleared (not recorded which).

The CDR3 reads CASSTTLAGGYEQYF. CDR3 DNA, as far as it was read: TGTGCCAGCAGCACAACCCTAGCGGGAGGGTACGAG. The V and J genes are TRBV7-9 and TRBJ2-7, with 12 bases lining up with TRBD2. The CDR3 end falls 3 residues outside the read, so it is completed with the germline J gene. The germline V gene encodes CDR1 SEHNR and CDR2 FQNEAQ (reference sequence). The CDR3 is made up of 15 amino acids. V lost 5 bases to trimming and J lost 4 bases; unmatched junction nucleotides: 6.